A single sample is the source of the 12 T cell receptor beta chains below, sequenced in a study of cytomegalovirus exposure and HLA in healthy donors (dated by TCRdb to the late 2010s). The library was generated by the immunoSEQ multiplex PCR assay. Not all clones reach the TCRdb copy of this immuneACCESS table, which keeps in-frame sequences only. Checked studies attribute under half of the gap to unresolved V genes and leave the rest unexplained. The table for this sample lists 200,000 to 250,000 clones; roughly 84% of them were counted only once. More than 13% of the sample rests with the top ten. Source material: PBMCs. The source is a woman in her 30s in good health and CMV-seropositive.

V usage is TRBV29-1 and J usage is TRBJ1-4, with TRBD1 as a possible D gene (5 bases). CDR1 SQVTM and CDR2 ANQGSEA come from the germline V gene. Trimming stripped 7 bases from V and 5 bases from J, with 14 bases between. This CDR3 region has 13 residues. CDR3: CSAQKGVNEKLFF. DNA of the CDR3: TGCAGCGCCCAAAAAGGGGTGAATGAAAAACTGTTTTTT.

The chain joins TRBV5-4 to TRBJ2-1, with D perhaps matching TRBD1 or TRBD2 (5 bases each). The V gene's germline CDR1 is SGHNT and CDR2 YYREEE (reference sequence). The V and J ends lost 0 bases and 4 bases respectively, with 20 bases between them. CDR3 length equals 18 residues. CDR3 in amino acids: CASSLGPWWGSYYNEQFF. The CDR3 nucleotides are TGTGCCAGCAGCTTGGGCCCCTGGTGGGGGAGTTATTACAATGAGCAGTTCTTC.

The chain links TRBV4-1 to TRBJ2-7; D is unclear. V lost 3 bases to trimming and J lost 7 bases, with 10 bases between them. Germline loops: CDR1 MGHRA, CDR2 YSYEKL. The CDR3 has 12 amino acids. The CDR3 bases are TGCGCCAGCAGCCATAACGGTCTGGAGCAGTACTTC. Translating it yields CASSHNGLEQYF.

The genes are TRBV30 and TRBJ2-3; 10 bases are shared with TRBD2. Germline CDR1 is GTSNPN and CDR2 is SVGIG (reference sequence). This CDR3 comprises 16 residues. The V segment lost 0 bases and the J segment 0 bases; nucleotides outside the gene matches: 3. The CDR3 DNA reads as TGTGCCTGGAGTGTACAGACTAGCGGGAGCACAGATACGCAGTATTTT. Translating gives CAWSVQTSGSTDTQYF.

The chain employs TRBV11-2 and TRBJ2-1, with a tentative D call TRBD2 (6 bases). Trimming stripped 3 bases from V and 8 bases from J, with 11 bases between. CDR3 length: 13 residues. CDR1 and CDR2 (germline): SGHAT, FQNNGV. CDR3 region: CASSFGGLDEQFF. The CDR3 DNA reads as TGTGCCAGCAGCTTTGGGGGGTTAGATGAGCAGTTCTTC. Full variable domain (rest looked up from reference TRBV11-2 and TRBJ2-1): EAGVAQSPRYKIIEKRQSVAFWCNPISGHATLYWYQQILGQGPKLLIQFQNNGVVDDSQLPKDRFSAERLKGVDSTLKIQPAKLEDSAVYLCASSFGGLDEQFFGPGTRLTVL.

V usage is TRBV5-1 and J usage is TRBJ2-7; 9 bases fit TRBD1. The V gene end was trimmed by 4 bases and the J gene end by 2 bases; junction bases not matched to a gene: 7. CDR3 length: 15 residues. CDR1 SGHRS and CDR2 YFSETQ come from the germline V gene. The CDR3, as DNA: TGCGCCAGCAGCACGGGGGGACAGGGAACCTACGAGCAGTACTTC. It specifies CASSTGGQGTYEQYF.

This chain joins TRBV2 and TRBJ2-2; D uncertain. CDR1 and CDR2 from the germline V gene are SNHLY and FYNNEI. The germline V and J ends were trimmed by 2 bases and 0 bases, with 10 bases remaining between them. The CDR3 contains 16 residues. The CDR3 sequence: CASSESGRSNTGELFF. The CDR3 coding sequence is TGTGCCAGCAGTGAATCTGGACGGTCGAACACCGGGGAGCTGTTTTTT. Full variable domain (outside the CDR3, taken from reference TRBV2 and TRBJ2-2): EPEVTQTPSHQVTQMGQEVILRCVPISNHLYFYWYRQILGQKVEFLVSFYNNEISEKSEIFDDQFSVERPDGSNFTLKIRSTKLEDSAMYFCASSESGRSNTGELFFGEGSRLTVL.

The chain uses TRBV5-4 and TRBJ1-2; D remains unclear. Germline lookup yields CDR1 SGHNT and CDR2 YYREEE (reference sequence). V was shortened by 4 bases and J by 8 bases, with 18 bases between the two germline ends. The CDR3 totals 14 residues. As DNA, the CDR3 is TGTGCCAGCAGCGAAGAGCGGGGATTGTTGGGCTACACCTTC. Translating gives CASSEERGLLGYTF.

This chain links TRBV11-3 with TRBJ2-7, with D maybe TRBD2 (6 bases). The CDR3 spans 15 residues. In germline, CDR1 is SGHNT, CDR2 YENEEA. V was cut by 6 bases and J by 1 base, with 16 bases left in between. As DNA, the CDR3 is TGTGCCAGCAGTTTGCGGGACCACCTTTCCTACGAGCAGTACTTC. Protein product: CASSLRDHLSYEQYF.

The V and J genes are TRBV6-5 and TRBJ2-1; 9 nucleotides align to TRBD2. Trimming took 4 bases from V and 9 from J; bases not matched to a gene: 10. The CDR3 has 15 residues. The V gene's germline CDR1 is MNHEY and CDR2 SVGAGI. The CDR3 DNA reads TGTGCCAGCAGTTTACCGGGTAGCGGGAGAGGTGAGCAGTTCTTC. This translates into CASSLPGSGRGEQFF.

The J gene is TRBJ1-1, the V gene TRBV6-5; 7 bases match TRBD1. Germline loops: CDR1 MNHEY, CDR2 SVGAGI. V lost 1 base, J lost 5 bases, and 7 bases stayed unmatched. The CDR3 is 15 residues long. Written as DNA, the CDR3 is TGTGCCAGCAGTTACTGGTCAGGGGGAGAAACTGAAGCTTTCTTT. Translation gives CASSYWSGGETEAFF.

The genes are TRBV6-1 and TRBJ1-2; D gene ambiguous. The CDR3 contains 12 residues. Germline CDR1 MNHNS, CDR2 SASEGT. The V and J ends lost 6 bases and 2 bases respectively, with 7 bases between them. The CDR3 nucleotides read TGTGCCAGCAGGGGGTCCAACTATGGCTACACCTTC. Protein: CASRGSNYGYTF.